The next 10 T cell receptor beta chains were all read from a single sample in a study of chemoradiotherapy in HPV16-positive cancers. TCRdb keeps only in-frame clones here, not all; method: immunoSEQ multiplex PCR. The data show about 12,000 clones, around four fifths seen once. This material was acquired from a patient who underwent chemoradiotherapy. These receptors were obtained from a human donor with HPV-associated anogenital cancer.

This clone came up a few times. V and J are TRBV7-9 and TRBJ2-7, with D uncertain. The CDR3 has 13 residues. Germline V gene lookup returns CDR1 SEHNR and CDR2 FQNEAQ (reference sequence). Trimming took 6 bases from V and 4 from J, leaving 13 bases between them. CDR3 region: CASSWGNGYEQYF. CDR3 nucleotides: TGTGCCAGCAGTTGGGGAAACGGGTACGAGCAGTACTTC.

The rearrangement joins TRBV28 to TRBJ2-1; D not resolved. Germline assignment: CDR1 MDHEN and CDR2 SYDVKM. The V end was cut by 6 bases, the J end by 0 bases, with 18 bases between. The CDR3 consists of 17 residues. In DNA, the CDR3 is TGTGCCAGCAGCCCCAGCCGCGCGCAGGTCTCCTACAATGAGCAGTTCTTC. It encodes CASSPSRAQVSYNEQFF.

This chain joins TRBV4-1 and TRBJ1-1, with D maybe TRBD1 (6 bases). The CDR3 has 17 amino acids. Germline V gene sequence: CDR1 MGHRA, CDR2 YSYEKL. Trimming pared 0 bases from V and 4 bases from J, leaving 18 bases between. Written as DNA, the CDR3 is TGCGCCAGCAGCCAAGATCTGCAGGGGAGCCGGGTCACTGAAGCTTTCTTT. It yields the protein CASSQDLQGSRVTEAFF.

This chain links TRBV5-1 with TRBJ2-1; D is perhaps TRBD1 (6 bases). The ends were cut back, 0 bases at V and 8 bases at J, with 12 bases in the middle. There are 14 residues in the CDR3. Per the germline V gene, CDR1 is SGHRS and CDR2 is YFSETQ. The CDR3 protein is CASSLETGSHEQFF. As DNA, the CDR3 is TGCGCCAGCAGCTTGGAAACAGGGTCGCATGAGCAGTTCTTC.

In DNA, the CDR3 is TGTGCCTGGAGATGGGGAGGGAGCTCCTATAATTCACCCCTCCACTTT. This sequence encodes CAWRWGGSSYNSPLHF. The chain joins TRBV30 to TRBJ1-6; D uncertain. Germline values: CDR1 GTSNPN, CDR2 SVGIG (reference sequence). Deletions cut 3 bases from V and 0 bases from J, with 12 bases between. The CDR3 length is 16 residues.

This chain uses TRBV4-1 with TRBJ2-5; TRBD2 matches 8 bases. There are 16 residues in the CDR3. Per germline, CDR1 MGHRA and CDR2 YSYEKL. Trimming at V came to 1 base and at J to 2 bases, leaving 6 bases not matched to a gene. CDR3 nucleotide sequence: TGCGCCAGCAGCCAAGCAAAGCGGGGGAATCAAGAGACCCAGTACTTC. This gives the protein CASSQAKRGNQETQYF.

This clone was counted only a few times. This rearrangement joins TRBV4-2 to TRBJ2-2, with D hard to call. The CDR3 has 14 residues. Trimming pared 0 bases from V and 6 bases from J, leaving 8 bases between. In germline, CDR1 is LGHNA, CDR2 YNFKEQ. The CDR3 loop reads CASSQDTTPGELFF. DNA of the CDR3: TGTGCCAGCAGCCAAGATACCACACCCGGGGAGCTGTTTTTT.

The chain links TRBV6-1 to TRBJ1-6, with unresolved D. The CDR3 sequence is 12 residues long. The germline gives CDR1 MNHNS, CDR2 SASEGT. The V end lost 6 bases, the J end lost 9 bases, and 9 bases lay between the germline ends. The CDR3: CASREWASPLHF. Written as DNA, the CDR3 is TGTGCCAGCAGGGAGTGGGCTTCACCCCTCCACTTT.

Comments on this clone: Its ends do not fully match the called genes, so a read error is possible. V is TRBV7-7 and J is TRBJ1-4; 10 nucleotides match TRBD1. The CDR3 runs to 17 residues. From germline, CDR1 is SSHAT and CDR2 FNYEAQ (reference sequence). CDR3 coding DNA: TGTGCTAGCAGTGAGAGGAGGACAGGGGGAGCCGATGAAAAACTGTTTTTT. Translation: CASSERRTGGADEKLFF.

V usage is TRBV6-6 and J usage is TRBJ2-1, with 7 bases that match TRBD1. V was pared by 6 bases and J by 0 bases, with 8 bases of the junction left unmatched. There are 16 residues in the CDR3. Germline assignment: CDR1 MNHNY and CDR2 SVGAGI (reference sequence). The CDR3 nucleotides are TGTGCCAGCAGAAAACGGTCAGGGGGCTCCTACAATGAGCAGTTCTTC. As protein: CASRKRSGGSYNEQFF.